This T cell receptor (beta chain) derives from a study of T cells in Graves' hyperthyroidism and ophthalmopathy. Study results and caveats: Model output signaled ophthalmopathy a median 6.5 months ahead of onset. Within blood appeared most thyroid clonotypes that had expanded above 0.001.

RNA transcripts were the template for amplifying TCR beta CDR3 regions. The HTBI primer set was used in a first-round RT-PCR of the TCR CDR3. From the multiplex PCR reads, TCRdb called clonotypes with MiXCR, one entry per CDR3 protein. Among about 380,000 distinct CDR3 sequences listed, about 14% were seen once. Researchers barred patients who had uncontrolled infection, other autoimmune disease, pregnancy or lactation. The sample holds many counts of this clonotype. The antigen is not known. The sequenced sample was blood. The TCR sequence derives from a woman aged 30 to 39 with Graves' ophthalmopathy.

The chain's CDR3 is CASSHRPWETVTGELFF. CDR3 coding DNA: TGTGCCAGCTCACACCGCCCATGGGAAACTGTAACCGGGGAGCTGTTTTTT. The chain has TRBV18 and TRBJ2-2, with D hard to call. Per the germline V gene, CDR1 is KGHSH and CDR2 is LQKENI. CDR3 length: 17 amino acids. The V gene lost 4 bases and the J gene lost 5 bases, with 20 bases spanning the gap. Filled out from reference TRBV18 and TRBJ2-2, the complete variable domain reads NAGVMQNPRHLVRRRGQEARLRCSPMKGHSHVYWYRQLPEEGLKFMVYLQKENIIDESGMPKERFSAEFPKEGPSILRIQQVVRGDSAAYFCASSHRPWETVTGELFFGEGSRLTVL.